A selection of T cell receptor beta chains follows, all from one sample in a study of early T cells in non-severe SARS-CoV-2 infection. TCRdb called the 5' RACE reads again in MiXCR, with one record for every CDR3 protein. Of 70,000 to 85,000 distinct CDR3 sequences in the sample, roughly an eighth are singletons; the top ten hold approximately 2.5%. Sequencing was performed on whole blood. All receptors come from an adult who was a healthcare worker with PCR-confirmed SARS-CoV-2 infection or an uninfected control (not recorded which). Both conserved end residues are part of each CDR3. A D gene is named only where the DNA matches it firmly. The size entry is marked missing in some rows and otherwise reads once, few, many or a size class.

length: 12; V: TRBV11-3; J: TRBJ2-2; size: NA; D: NA; DNA: TGTGCCAGCAGCCCCTCCACCGGGGAGCTGTTTTTT; CDR3: CASSPSTGELFF
length: 13; V: TRBV3-1; J: TRBJ2-7; size: many; D: NA; DNA: TGTGCCAGCAGCCAGGCAGGGTCTTACGAGCAGTACTTC; CDR3: CASSQAGSYEQYF
length: 15; V: TRBV4-2; J: TRBJ2-1; size: many; D: TRBD2; DNA: TGTGCCAGCAGCCTTCACCGGACTAGCGAAAATGAGCAGTTCTTC; CDR3: CASSLHRTSENEQFF
length: 14; V: TRBV9; J: TRBJ1-2; size: many; D: NA; DNA: TGTGCCAGCAGCGTAGGTGCCGGGGACTATGGCTACACCTTC; CDR3: CASSVGAGDYGYTF
length: 16; V: TRBV29-1; J: TRBJ2-4; size: NA; D: NA; DNA: TGCAGCGTTGAAAGGGCAGGGGAGTCGCCCAAAAACATTCAGTACTTC; CDR3: CSVERAGESPKNIQYF
length: 16; V: TRBV11-3; J: TRBJ2-1; size: NA; D: TRBD2; DNA: TGTGCCAGCAGCTTAGTGGTGACTAGCGGCTACAATGAGCAGTTCTTC; CDR3: CASSLVVTSGYNEQFF
length: 14; V: TRBV20-1; J: TRBJ2-7; size: few; D: TRBD2; DNA: TGCAGTGCTAGAGATCCTAGCGGGACCTACGAGCAGTACTTC; CDR3: CSARDPSGTYEQYF
length: 16; V: TRBV24-1; J: TRBJ2-1; size: many; D: TRBD1; DNA: TGTGCCACCAGTGCCCAGGACAGGGGCCCCTACAATGAGCAGTTCTTC; CDR3: CATSAQDRGPYNEQFF
length: 14; V: TRBV29-1; J: TRBJ2-3; size: many; D: TRBD2; DNA: TGCAGCGTTGACGAAGCGGGGGGACCAGATACGCAGTATTTT; CDR3: CSVDEAGGPDTQYF
length: 17; V: TRBV5-1; J: TRBJ1-4; size: few; D: TRBD1; DNA: TGCGCCAGCAGCGCCAGGGGGCGAGGGGCAACTAATGAAAAACTGTTTTTT; CDR3: CASSARGRGATNEKLFF
length: 14; V: TRBV7-6; J: TRBJ1-4; size: few; D: TRBD1; DNA: TGTGCCAGCAGCGTGGACAGGGGTGGCGAAAAACTGTTTTTT; CDR3: CASSVDRGGEKLFF
length: 17; V: TRBV2; J: TRBJ1-6; size: many; D: TRBD1; DNA: TGTGCCAGCAGTTCTCGTCTGGGGGACAGGGGAAATTCACCCCTCCACTTT; CDR3: CASSSRLGDRGNSPLHF
length: 13; V: TRBV11-2; J: TRBJ1-6; size: many; D: NA; DNA: TGTGCCAGCAGCTTTCGTGACCTCACACCCCTCCACTTT; CDR3: CASSFRDLTPLHF
length: 15; V: TRBV10-3; J: TRBJ2-2; size: NA; D: NA; DNA: TGTGCCATCAGGGAAGCGGGTCTGAACACCGGGGAGCTGTTTTTT; CDR3: CAIREAGLNTGELFF
length: 12; V: TRBV5-1; J: TRBJ2-7; size: many; D: NA; DNA: TGCGCCAGCAGCCCTGAATCCTACGAGCAGTACTTC; CDR3: CASSPESYEQYF
length: 17; V: TRBV18; J: TRBJ2-5; size: few; D: TRBD2; DNA: TGTGCCAGCTCACCATACAAATTGGGCGGGAGTGAAGAGACCCAGTACTTC; CDR3: CASSPYKLGGSEETQYF
length: 12; V: TRBV7-3; J: TRBJ2-3; size: NA; D: NA; DNA: TGTGCCAGCAGCTCACAAGGCCAAGCTTTGAATTTT; CDR3: CASSSQGQALNF
length: 14; V: TRBV7-2; J: TRBJ2-1; size: many; D: TRBD2; DNA: TGTGCCAGCAATTACGGGAGGGGCCACAATGAGCAGTTCTTC; CDR3: CASNYGRGHNEQFF
length: 10; V: TRBV29-1; J: TRBJ2-3; size: few; D: NA; DNA: TGCAGCGTTGAAAGGCATACGCAGTATTTT; CDR3: CSVERHTQYF
length: 16; V: TRBV4-2; J: TRBJ2-1; size: NA; D: TRBD1; DNA: TGTGCCAGCAGCCAAGCGGGGACAGGGGTTAACAATGAGCAGTTCTTC; CDR3: CASSQAGTGVNNEQFF
length: 15; V: TRBV20-1; J: TRBJ1-4; size: few; D: TRBD1; DNA: TGCAGTGCTAGAGATGGGGGACAGGGTGACGAAAAACTGTTTTTT; CDR3: CSARDGGQGDEKLFF
length: 15; V: TRBV11-3; J: TRBJ2-3; size: few; D: NA; DNA: TGTGCCAGCAGCCCAGGGGGGGAAGGTACAGATACGCAGTATTTT; CDR3: CASSPGGEGTDTQYF
length: 15; V: TRBV7-8; J: TRBJ2-5; size: many; D: NA; DNA: TGTGCCAGCAGCTCCGAGGAGGGAGACCAAGAGACCCAGTACTTC; CDR3: CASSSEEGDQETQYF